The 20 T cell receptor beta chains below come from one sample, sequenced in a study of shared clonotypes between healthy human individuals. Profiled with immunoSEQ multiplex PCR; TCRdb holds only in-frame clones, not every one. Seen here are 800,000 to 1,200,000 clones, about 84% observed once, and the top ten hold around 0.47%. Sequences were obtained from memory CD4+ T cells from PBMCs. Noted subset: CD45RA-negative fraction. All receptors derive from a man between 18 and 35 years old in good health. Some clones in this sample may be carry-over from other donors' samples.

The CDR3 nucleotides are TGCGCCAGCAGCCAACGACAGGGAACTAGCACAGATACGCAGTATTTT. This encodes CASSQRQGTSTDTQYF. This rearrangement joins TRBV5-1 to TRBJ2-3, with 7 bases that match TRBD1. CDR1 and CDR2 (germline): SGHRS, YFSETQ. With V trimmed by 4 bases and J by 0 bases, 8 bases remained unmatched. The CDR3 loop spans 16 amino acids.

The chain uses TRBV28 and TRBJ2-6, with D unclear. Germline CDR1 MDHEN, CDR2 SYDVKM. V was cut by 5 bases and J by 3 bases, with 17 bases left in between. The CDR3 is made up of 17 amino acids. Here the CDR3 reads CASSSLRGLGGANVLTF. The CDR3, as DNA: TGTGCCAGCAGTAGCCTCCGTGGTCTGGGTGGGGCCAACGTCCTGACTTTC.

The chain uses TRBV7-3 and TRBJ2-1, with 8 bases identical to TRBD2. Per germline, CDR1 SGHTA and CDR2 FQGTGA. After removal of 0 bases from V and 7 bases from J, the junction contained 5 bases not matched to a gene. The CDR3 covers 15 residues. Here the CDR3 DNA reads TGTGCCAGCAGCTTAACTAGCGGGATAGTTAATGAGCAGTTCTTC. This sequence encodes CASSLTSGIVNEQFF.

In this sample, this clone turned up a few times. At the DNA level, this CDR3 is encoded by other sequences in the same sample as well. The chain employs TRBV6-5 and TRBJ1-5; perhaps TRBD1 as D (6 bases). Germline V gene data show CDR1 as MNHEY and CDR2 as SVGAGI. V dropped 2 bases and J dropped 7 bases, with 9 bases sitting between them. CDR3 length: 13 amino acids. CDR3 DNA sequence: TGTGCCAGCAGTTACAGCAGGGGCCAGCCCCAGCATTTT. Its protein product is CASSYSRGQPQHF.

This clone was observed once. V gene TRBV11-2 combines with J gene TRBJ2-2, with D possibly being TRBD2 (6 bases). The V and J ends lost 1 base and 7 bases respectively, with 7 bases between them. This CDR3 region has 13 residues. CDR1 and CDR2 from the germline V gene are SGHAT and FQNNGV. The CDR3 nucleotides are TGTGCCAGCAGCTTAGGGAGGGGCGGGGAGCTGTTTTTT. As protein: CASSLGRGGELFF.

This chain uses TRBV7-2 with TRBJ1-3; tentative D call: TRBD1 (5 bases). Trimming removed 4 bases from V and 4 bases from J, with 17 bases in between. Germline V CDR1 and CDR2: SGHTA, FQGNSA. The CDR3 has 16 amino acids. Written as DNA, the CDR3 is TGTGCCAGCAGCTCCCTACGGGACTCAGGGGGAAACACCATATATTTT. Its protein product is CASSSLRDSGGNTIYF.

This chain links TRBV7-2 with TRBJ2-3; 13 bases agree with TRBD2. Germline CDR1 and CDR2: SGHTA and FQGNSA. This CDR3 has 16 residues. The trim removed 5 bases at V and 6 bases at J, leaving 8 bases unmatched. Here the CDR3 reads CASSTRLAGGFDTQYF. The DNA of the CDR3 is TGTGCCAGCAGCACCCGACTAGCGGGAGGATTTGATACGCAGTATTTT.

For this clone: Distinct nucleotide sequences in the sample also encode this CDR3. This chain uses TRBV7-3 with TRBJ2-1; TRBD2 agrees at 12 bases. The V segment lost 2 bases and the J segment 9 bases; nucleotides outside the gene matches: 5. From germline, CDR1 is SGHTA and CDR2 FQGTGA. This CDR3 region has 15 residues. The CDR3 coding sequence is TGTGCCAGCAGCTTAGGGCTAGCGGGAGGGGGTGAGCAGTTCTTC. Protein sequence: CASSLGLAGGGEQFF.

V gene TRBV6-5 combines with J gene TRBJ1-6, with TRBD1 matching over 8 bases. The CDR3 sequence is 14 residues long. Trimming cost V 6 bases and J 5 bases; bases outside gene matches: 3. The V gene's germline CDR1 is MNHEY and CDR2 SVGAGI. As DNA, the CDR3 is TGTGCCAGCAGATCGACAGGGGATAATTCACCCCTCCACTTT. This gives the protein CASRSTGDNSPLHF.

The rearrangement uses TRBV27 and TRBJ1-4, with 10 bases identical to TRBD1. The junction had 9 bases not matched to a gene; V was cut back by 5 bases and J by 0 bases. Germline V lookup: CDR1 MNHEY, CDR2 SMNVEV (reference sequence). The CDR3 runs 18 residues. In DNA form, the CDR3 reads TGTGCCAGCAGTCCCGGTCGAGGACAGGGGGCAACTAATGAAAAACTGTTTTTT. It is translated as CASSPGRGQGATNEKLFF.

On this clone: The identical CDR3 is also encoded by other nucleotide sequences in the sample. The gene calls are TRBV28 and TRBJ2-2; 7 bases match TRBD1. The CDR3 runs to 15 residues. Germline V lookup: CDR1 MDHEN, CDR2 SYDVKM. Unmatched junction bases numbered 7, after V lost 3 bases and J lost 6 bases. Written as DNA, the CDR3 is TGTGCCAGCAGTTTTCCGGCAGGGGGTTCCGGGGAGCTGTTTTTT. Protein product: CASSFPAGGSGELFF.

Turning to this clone: Other nucleotide sequences from this sample produce the same CDR3. The CDR3: CASSPGQGNTEAFF. As DNA, the CDR3 is TGTGCCAGCTCACCTGGACAGGGCAACACTGAAGCTTTCTTT. The rearrangement links TRBV18 to TRBJ1-1; 8 positions match TRBD1. Unmatched junction bases numbered 2, after V lost 3 bases and J lost 2 bases. The CDR3 consists of 14 residues. The V gene's germline CDR1 is KGHSH and CDR2 LQKENI. Variable domain in full (rest from reference TRBV18 and TRBJ1-1): NAGVMQNPRHLVRRRGQEARLRCSPMKGHSHVYWYRQLPEEGLKFMVYLQKENIIDESGMPKERFSAEFPKEGPSILRIQQVVRGDSAAYFCASSPGQGNTEAFFGQGTRLTVV.

This chain uses TRBV19 with TRBJ2-1; a weak D match, TRBD2 (5 bases). With 3 bases removed from V and 0 bases from J, the gap between germline ends came to 12 bases. Germline V gene data show CDR1 as LNHDA and CDR2 as SQIVND (reference sequence). This CDR3 has 16 amino acids. The DNA of the CDR3 is TGTGCCAGTAGTATGACTCGCGAGGGCTCCTACAATGAGCAGTTCTTC. Translating gives CASSMTREGSYNEQFF.

The chain employs TRBV18 and TRBJ2-1; 9 bases align to TRBD2. Germline V CDR1 and CDR2: KGHSH, LQKENI. J lost 8 bases, V lost 3 bases, and 14 bases had no gene match. This CDR3 has 17 amino acids. In DNA, the CDR3 is TGTGCCAGCTCACCGTTATTAGCGGGAGACCGCGCTTATGAGCAGTTCTTC. Its translation: CASSPLLAGDRAYEQFF.

This clone has a handful of counts. The V call is TRBV20-1, the J call TRBJ2-3, with TRBD2 matching 7 bases. The CDR3 contains 11 residues. Germline V gives CDR1 DFQATT, CDR2 SNEGSKA (reference sequence). The V segment lost 7 bases and the J segment 9 bases; nucleotides outside the gene matches: 7. Here the CDR3 DNA reads TGCAGTGTCCCCCAAGCGGGGACGCAGTATTTT. It yields the protein CSVPQAGTQYF.

The chain recombines TRBV28 with TRBJ2-1, with 8 bases matching TRBD2. Germline CDR1 reads MDHEN; CDR2 reads SYDVKM. J gave up 7 bases and V 8 bases, and 13 bases lay outside the gene matches. The CDR3 runs to 15 residues. The CDR3 DNA follows: TGTGCCAGCGGAAAAACCGGGACTAGTAAGAATGAGCAGTTCTTC. Encoded protein: CASGKTGTSKNEQFF. Full variable domain (rest looked up from reference TRBV28 and TRBJ2-1): DVKVTQSSRYLVKRTGEKVFLECVQDMDHENMFWYRQDPGLGLRLIYFSYDVKMKEKGDIPEGYSVSREKKERFSLILESASTNQTSMYLCASGKTGTSKNEQFFGPGTRLTVL.

The chain combines TRBV6-5 with TRBJ2-3; D is ambiguous. This CDR3 comprises 11 residues. Trimming stripped 0 bases from V and 7 bases from J, with 2 bases between. Germline-derived CDR1 and CDR2 are MNHEY and SVGAGI. CDR3: CASSYSNTQYF. In DNA, the CDR3 is TGTGCCAGCAGTTACTCGAATACGCAGTATTTT.

The rearrangement joins TRBV6-6 to TRBJ1-3; no firm D call. Germline assignment: CDR1 MNHNY and CDR2 SVGAGI (reference sequence). Trimming cost V 5 bases and J 0 bases, with 11 bases left between them. CDR3 length: 15 amino acids. For the CDR3, the DNA is TGTGCCAGCAGTCCTATTTTCACCTCTGGAAACACCATATATTTT. It encodes CASSPIFTSGNTIYF.

About this clone itself: In the same sample, other DNA sequences code for this CDR3. The gene calls are TRBV6-5 and TRBJ2-1, with a weak D call TRBD1 (5 bases). Trimming shortened V by 2 bases and J by 0 bases, and 11 bases separated the two germline ends. CDR1 is MNHEY, CDR2 SVGAGI, per germline. The CDR3 contains 16 residues. This CDR3 is CASSYSGASSYNEQFF. The CDR3 DNA follows: TGTGCCAGCAGTTACAGTGGGGCTAGCTCCTACAATGAGCAGTTCTTC.

The gene calls are TRBV6-5 and TRBJ2-1; 11 bases are a match to TRBD2. The CDR3 runs 14 residues. Germline-derived CDR1 and CDR2 are MNHEY and SVGAGI. Losses at the gene ends were 6 bases for V and 10 bases for J; bases not matched to a gene: 8. The CDR3 DNA reads TGTGCCAGCAGCCGGGGACTAGCGGAACCCGAGCAGTTCTTC. The encoded protein is CASSRGLAEPEQFF.